The rows below give T cell receptor beta chains drawn from one sample of a study of OX40 agonist ivuxolimab in advanced cancers. Here immunoSEQ multiplex PCR was the method, and the copy in TCRdb shows in-frame clones only, minus some. Counted here are 20,000 to 25,000 clones, 70% to 85% occurring once; the ten biggest clones make up 15% to 20%. The starting material was CD4+ or CD8+ T cells sorted from blood, obtained in a trial of the OX40 agonist ivuxolimab. The source of these receptors is an adult with an advanced solid tumor such as melanoma, head and neck, liver or kidney cancer. Each CDR3 is given with its conserved first and last residue. Fields, in order: J gene, D gene, V gene, clone size, CDR3 DNA, CDR3 protein. A D gene is named only where the DNA matches it firmly. Clone size is shown for a subset of rows, as once, few, many or a class of expanded clone.

>TRBJ2-2|TRBD2|TRBV12-5|.
TGTGCTAGTGGTTTGAGTACCAGCGGGGAAATCGGGGAGCTGTTTTTT
CASGLSTSGEIGELFF
>TRBJ2-1|.|TRBV19|once
TGTGCCAGTAGTATAACTAGCTCTACCTACAATGAGCAGTTCTTC
CASSITSSTYNEQFF
>TRBJ2-2|TRBD1|TRBV9|.
TGTGCCAGCAGCGTAGGGGACAGGATTACCGGGGAGCTGTTTTTT
CASSVGDRITGELFF
>TRBJ2-5|.|TRBV6-5|.
TGTGCCAGCAGTGACTCGCTCGGGGGTGAGGAGACCCAGTACTTC
CASSDSLGGEETQYF
>TRBJ1-1|.|TRBV29-1|.
TGCAGCTCAGTAGACATAAACACTGAAGCTTTCTTT
CSSVDINTEAFF
>TRBJ2-7|.|TRBV12-5|.
TGTGCTAGTGGTTTTTTACTCGGACGGACCACACATTACGAGCAGTACTTC
CASGFLLGRTTHYEQYF
>TRBJ1-2|.|TRBV6-5|.
TGTGCCAGCAGCGTTCACACCGGCCTAGGCGGCTACACCTTC
CASSVHTGLGGYTF
>TRBJ1-1|.|TRBV6-1|.
TGTGCCAGCACCCTCACCGGGGGGACTGAAGCTTTCTTT
CASTLTGGTEAFF
>TRBJ2-1|TRBD2|TRBV5-1|.
TGCGCCAGCAGCCGGGGACTAGCGGGGGGAGATGAGCAGTTCTTC
CASSRGLAGGDEQFF
>TRBJ2-3|.|TRBV5-8|.
TGTGCCAGCAGTTATGGCCAGCGGAGCCCGTCTCGTATGTCGGATACGCAGTATTTT
CASSYGQRSPSRMSDTQYF
>TRBJ1-5|TRBD1|TRBV27|.
TGTGCCAGCAGTTCAGCCGGGACAGAATATCAGCCCCAGCATTTT
CASSSAGTEYQPQHF
>TRBJ2-7|TRBD2|TRBV6-5|.
TGTGCCAGCAGTTTTCGGGAGGGGTCCTACGAGCAGTACTTC
CASSFREGSYEQYF
>TRBJ2-3|TRBD2|TRBV27|few
TGTGCCAGCAGCCCTTTAGCGGGGGGCACAGATACGCAGTATTTT
CASSPLAGGTDTQYF